This TCR beta chain was recorded in a study of control samples from healthy donors and cancer patients. Profiling relied on immunoSEQ multiplex PCR, and the TCRdb table lists in-frame clones only, not all of them. This sample has hundreds of thousands of clones, with 75% to 95% found just once. About this clone: One junction end disagrees with the germline gene, perhaps due to a read error.

The CDR3 is 15 residues long. In germline, CDR1 is SSHAT, CDR2 FNYEAQ (reference sequence). The source is a man aged 35-49 years with head and neck cancer. What was sequenced was PBMCs. The chain employs TRBV7-7 and TRBJ2-3, with 8 bases identical to TRBD1. The CDR3 DNA follows: TGTGCTAGCAGCTTAGGACAGGGAAGCACAGATACGCAGTATTTT. Translation gives CASSLGQGSTDTQYF.